This T cell receptor (beta chain) was documented in a study of blood T cell repertoires in COVID-19. Those enrolled, adults aged about 18 to 95 years, came from under 25 US areas. The repertoire was sequenced with immunoSEQ multiplex PCR; TCRdb's copy has only in-frame clones and lacks some. The repertoire has about 400,000 clones, 88% of them found once; the top ten carry approximately 2%. Specimen: PBMCs or T cells enriched from blood (not recorded which). This clonotype was sampled from a woman aged 40-49 years with acute COVID-19.

The CDR3 here is CASSVGLANEQYF. For the CDR3, the DNA is TGTGCCAGCAGCGTCGGACTAGCTAACGAGCAGTACTTC. The chain recombines TRBV11-2 with TRBJ2-7, with 8 bases that match TRBD2. Germline V gene data show CDR1 as SGHAT and CDR2 as FQNNGV. V was pared by 5 bases and J by 5 bases, with 5 bases of the junction left unmatched. The CDR3 is 13 amino acids.